This TCR beta chain was retrieved from a study of read filtering for tumor transcriptome and immune sequencing (dated by TCRdb to the early 2020s). For the study in its entirety: The cohort had about 17 male and 11 to 15 female patients with a mean age of roughly 64 years, ranging from roughly 40 to 90. By revised international staging, 8 or 9 patients were R-ISS I, roughly 17 were R-ISS II and roughly seven were R-ISS III. After DNase treatment, whole-transcriptome libraries were prepared using the TruSeq RNA Access Library Prep Kit. TCR-region mapped reads per sample ranged from about 3.5 to 10.27 million with IR-seq versus only about 85 to 1273 with RNA-seq. The study compared TCR repertoires from targeted immune repertoire sequencing and bulk whole-transcriptome sequencing run on the same bone marrow samples. One main goal was a read-filtering strategy for immune repertoire data, in particular deciding whether clonotypes backed by only one read should be removed. Broad study findings and their caveats: Compared with RNA-seq, IR-seq captured clonotypes at much greater depth and more reliably, and a smaller IR-seq throughput was enough to identify most of the shared clonotypes. Rather than purified T cells, the sorted CD138-negative fraction was a mixed bone marrow immune population. Single-read clonotypes made up roughly 82% of clonotypes but about 3.6% of total reads in IR-seq, and under 75% of clonotypes and 35% to 55% of reads in RNA-seq. The correlation between IR-seq and RNA-seq shared clonotype proportions rose when single-read clonotypes were removed.

Each patient had bone marrow sampled at the time of active disease. Isolation of bone marrow mononuclear cells was performed by Ficoll-Hypaque density gradient centrifugation. Myeloma plasma cells were removed and CD138-negative cells were obtained by negative selection following labeling with CD138 magnetic microbeads on a MACS separator. Purity of the isolated cells was checked by flow cytometry on an Attune NxT using CD138 antibodies. TRIzol reagent was used to extract total RNA, which was then quantified with a NanoDrop spectrophotometer. For each patient, the CD138-negative bone marrow sample underwent paired RNA-seq and IR-seq. This clonotype was recorded many times. It lacks a known antigen. No much larger clonotype is one base removed from it; base qualities were not supplied. TCR libraries were constructed from 400 ng RNA using the Immunoverse kit, and molecular barcoded adaptors covering alpha/delta and beta/gamma chains were employed. The same RNA used for transcriptome sequencing was used for TCR library preparation. An Illumina HiSeq 4000 with 2 x 150 cycles was used to sequence the TCR libraries. In the authors' own workflow: With MiXCR, TCR reads were aligned to human V, D, J and C references and assembled into CDR3 clonotypes, with quality filtering and error correction included. The tcR package in R was used for analysis of clonotype counts and gene usage diversity. For inspection of raw mapping reads, RNA-seq reads were mapped by STAR aligner version 2.5.3a onto GRCh37 of the human genome. To test how sequencing depth affects detected clonotypes, IR-seq fastq files were randomly downsampled with Seqtk 1.3. The public reads were reprocessed in TCRdb via fastp at Q25 and MiXCR, keeping in-frame beta chains. All rows with the same CDR3 protein become a single entry with the most common DNA and genes. For this entry, the V and J calls and clone size follow TCRdb and not the study's own pipeline. A total of roughly 60,000 distinct CDR3 sequences appear in this sample, roughly 20% of them only once. The ten largest make up approximately 18% of the sample.

Trimmed from V: 0 bases; trimmed from J: 3 bases; junction bases lacking a gene match: 13. Including cysteine and phenylalanine, the CDR3 has 19 amino acids. Just the 57-base CDR3 DNA is kept, in frame starting at base 1. CDR1 and CDR2 (MNHNS, SASEGT) derive from the germline V gene. The origin of this receptor is a donor at least 40 years old with multiple myeloma. The sequencing input was a population of CD138-negative cells sorted from bone marrow. The sample's cell subset or site label, decoded: bone marrow mononuclear cells depleted of CD138+ plasma/myeloma cells by negative magnetic selection. The chain is encoded by TRBV6-1 joined to TRBJ2-2; TRBD1 matches 7 bases in the middle. In nucleotides, the sequence is TGTGCCAGCAGTGAAGCGCGGATCGTAACAGGGGTGGACACCGGGGAGCTGTTTTTT. Its coded protein is CASSEARIVTGVDTGELFF.